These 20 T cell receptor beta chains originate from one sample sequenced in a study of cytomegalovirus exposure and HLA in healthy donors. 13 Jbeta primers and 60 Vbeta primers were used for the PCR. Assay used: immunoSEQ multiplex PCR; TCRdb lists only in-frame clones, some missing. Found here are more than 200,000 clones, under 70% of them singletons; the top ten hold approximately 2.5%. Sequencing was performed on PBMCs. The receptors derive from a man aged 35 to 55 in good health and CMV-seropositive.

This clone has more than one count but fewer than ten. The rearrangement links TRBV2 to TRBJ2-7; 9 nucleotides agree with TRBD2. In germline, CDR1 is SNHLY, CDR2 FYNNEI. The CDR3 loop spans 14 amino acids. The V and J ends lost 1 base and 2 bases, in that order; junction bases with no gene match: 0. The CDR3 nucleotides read TGTGCCAGCAGTGAAGGCGGGGGGGCCTACGAGCAGTACTTC. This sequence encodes CASSEGGGAYEQYF.

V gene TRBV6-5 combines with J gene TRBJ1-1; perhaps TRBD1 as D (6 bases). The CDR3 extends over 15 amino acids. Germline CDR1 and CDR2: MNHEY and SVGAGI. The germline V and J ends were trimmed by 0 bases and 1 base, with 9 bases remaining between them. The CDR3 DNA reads TGTGCCAGCAGTTACTCCCAGGGGTGGAACACTGAAGCTTTCTTT. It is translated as CASSYSQGWNTEAFF.

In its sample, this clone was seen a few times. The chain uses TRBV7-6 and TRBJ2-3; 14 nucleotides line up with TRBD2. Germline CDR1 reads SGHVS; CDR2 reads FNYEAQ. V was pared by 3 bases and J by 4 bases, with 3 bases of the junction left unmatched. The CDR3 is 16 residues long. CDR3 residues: CASSLTSGGAADTQYF. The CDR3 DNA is TGTGCCAGCAGCTTGACTAGCGGGGGGGCAGCAGATACGCAGTATTTT.

CDR3 sequence: CATSSLAGGLYEQYF. Written as DNA, the CDR3 is TGTGCCACCAGCAGTCTAGCGGGGGGACTCTACGAGCAGTACTTC. The chain has TRBV15 and TRBJ2-7; 11 bases agree with TRBD2. The length of the CDR3 is 15 residues. Germline CDR1 and CDR2: LNHNV and YYDKDF (reference sequence). Trimming took 3 bases from V and 3 from J; bases not matched to a gene: 4.

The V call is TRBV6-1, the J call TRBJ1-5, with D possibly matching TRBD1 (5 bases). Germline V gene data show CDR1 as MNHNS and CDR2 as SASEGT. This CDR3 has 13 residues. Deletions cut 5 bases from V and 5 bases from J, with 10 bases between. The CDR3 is CASSNQGYQPQHF. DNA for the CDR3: TGTGCCAGCAGTAATCAGGGATATCAGCCCCAGCATTTT.

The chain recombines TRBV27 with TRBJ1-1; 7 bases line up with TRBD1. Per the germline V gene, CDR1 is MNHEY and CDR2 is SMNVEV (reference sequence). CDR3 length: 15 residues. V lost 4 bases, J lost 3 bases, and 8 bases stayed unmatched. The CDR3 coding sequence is TGTGCCAGCAGTTCGACAGGGAATAGATACACTGAAGCTTTCTTT. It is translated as CASSSTGNRYTEAFF.

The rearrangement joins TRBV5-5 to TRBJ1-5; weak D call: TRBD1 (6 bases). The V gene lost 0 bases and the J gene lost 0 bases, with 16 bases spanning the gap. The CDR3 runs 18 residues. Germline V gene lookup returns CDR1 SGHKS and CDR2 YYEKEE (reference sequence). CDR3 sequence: CASSLGLGARDSNQPQHF. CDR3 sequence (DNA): TGTGCCAGCAGCTTGGGTTTGGGGGCGAGGGATAGCAATCAGCCCCAGCATTTT.

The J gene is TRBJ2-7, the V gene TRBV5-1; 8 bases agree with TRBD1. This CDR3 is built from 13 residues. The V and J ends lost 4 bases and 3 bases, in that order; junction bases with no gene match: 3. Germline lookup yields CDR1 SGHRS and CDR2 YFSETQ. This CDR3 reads CASSAGTGYEQYF. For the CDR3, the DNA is TGCGCCAGCAGCGCCGGGACAGGCTACGAGCAGTACTTC.

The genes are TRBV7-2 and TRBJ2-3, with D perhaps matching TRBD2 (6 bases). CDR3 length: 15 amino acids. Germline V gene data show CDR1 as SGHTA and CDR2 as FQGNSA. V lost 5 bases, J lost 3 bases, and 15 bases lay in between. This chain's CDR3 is CASSGTRRGTDTQYF. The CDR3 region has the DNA TGTGCCAGCAGCGGCACGAGGCGGGGAACAGATACGCAGTATTTT. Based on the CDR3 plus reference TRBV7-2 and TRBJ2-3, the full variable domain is GAGVSQSPSNKVTEKGKDVELRCDPISGHTALYWYRQSLGQGLEFLIYFQGNSAPDKSGLPSDRFSAERTGGSVSTLTIQRTQQEDSAVYLCASSGTRRGTDTQYFGPGTRLTVL.

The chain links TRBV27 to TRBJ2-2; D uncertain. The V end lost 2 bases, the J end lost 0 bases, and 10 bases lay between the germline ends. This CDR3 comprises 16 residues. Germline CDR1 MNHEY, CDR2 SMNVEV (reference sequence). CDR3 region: CASSLERLANTGELFF. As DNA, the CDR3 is TGTGCCAGCAGTTTAGAGCGATTAGCGAACACCGGGGAGCTGTTTTTT.

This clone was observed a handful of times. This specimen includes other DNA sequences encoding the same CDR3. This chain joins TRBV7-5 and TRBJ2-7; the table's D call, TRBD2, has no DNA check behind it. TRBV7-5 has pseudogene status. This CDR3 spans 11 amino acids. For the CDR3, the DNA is TGCAACAAGAAGGCGGCATACGAGCAGTACTTC. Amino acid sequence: CNKKAAYEQYF.

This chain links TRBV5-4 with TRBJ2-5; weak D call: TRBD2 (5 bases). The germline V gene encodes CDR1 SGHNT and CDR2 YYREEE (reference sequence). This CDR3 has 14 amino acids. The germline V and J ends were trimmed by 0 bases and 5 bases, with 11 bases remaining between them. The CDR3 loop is CASSLEDRGETQYF. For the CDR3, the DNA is TGTGCCAGCAGCTTGGAGGATAGAGGGGAGACCCAGTACTTC.

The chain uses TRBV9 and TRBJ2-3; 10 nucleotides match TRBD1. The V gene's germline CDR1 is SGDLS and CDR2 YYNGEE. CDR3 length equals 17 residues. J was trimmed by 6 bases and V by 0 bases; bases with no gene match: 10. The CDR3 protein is CASSVGDRGLVGDTQYF. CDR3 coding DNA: TGTGCCAGCAGCGTAGGAGACAGGGGGCTTGTGGGGGATACGCAGTATTTT.

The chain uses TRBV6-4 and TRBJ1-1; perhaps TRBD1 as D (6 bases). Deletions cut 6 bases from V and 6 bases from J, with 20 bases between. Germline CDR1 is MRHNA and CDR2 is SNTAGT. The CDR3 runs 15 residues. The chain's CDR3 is CASSVEAGAVAEAFF. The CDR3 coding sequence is TGTGCCAGCAGCGTCGAGGCAGGGGCGGTGGCTGAAGCTTTCTTT.

The CDR3 loop reads CASSFYRFYNEQFF. CDR3 sequence (DNA): TGTGCCAGCAGCTTTTACAGGTTCTACAATGAGCAGTTCTTC. This chain uses TRBV7-8 with TRBJ2-1, with TRBD1 as a possible D gene (5 bases). The CDR3 covers 14 residues. Deletions cut 3 bases from V and 3 bases from J, with 9 bases between. CDR1 and CDR2 from the germline V gene are SGHVS and FQNEAQ.

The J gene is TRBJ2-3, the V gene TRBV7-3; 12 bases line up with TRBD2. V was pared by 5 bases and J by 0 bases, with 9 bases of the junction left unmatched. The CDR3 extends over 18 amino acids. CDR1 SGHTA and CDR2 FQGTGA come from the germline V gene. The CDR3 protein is CASSRTSGGRASTDTQYF. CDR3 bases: TGTGCCAGCAGCCGAACTAGCGGGGGGCGTGCTAGCACAGATACGCAGTATTTT.

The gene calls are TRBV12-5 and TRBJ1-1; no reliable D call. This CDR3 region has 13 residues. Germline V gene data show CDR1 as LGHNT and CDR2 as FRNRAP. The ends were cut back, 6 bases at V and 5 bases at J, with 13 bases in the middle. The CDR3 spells CASGGGGGTEAFF. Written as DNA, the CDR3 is TGTGCTAGTGGGGGAGGAGGCGGAACTGAAGCTTTCTTT.

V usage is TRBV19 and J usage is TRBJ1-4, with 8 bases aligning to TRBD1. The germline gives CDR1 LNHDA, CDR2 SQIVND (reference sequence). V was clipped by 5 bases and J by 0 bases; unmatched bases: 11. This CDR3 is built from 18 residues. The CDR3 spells CASSRTGQRIATNEKLFF. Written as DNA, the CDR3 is TGTGCCAGTAGTCGGACAGGGCAACGCATTGCAACTAATGAAAAACTGTTTTTT.

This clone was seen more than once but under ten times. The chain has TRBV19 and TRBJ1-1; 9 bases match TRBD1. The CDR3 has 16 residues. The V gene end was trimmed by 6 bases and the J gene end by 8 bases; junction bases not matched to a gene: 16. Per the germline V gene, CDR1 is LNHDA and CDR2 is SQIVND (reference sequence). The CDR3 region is CASRPGQGPPYREAFF. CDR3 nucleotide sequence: TGTGCCAGTAGGCCGGGACAGGGCCCTCCTTACCGGGAAGCTTTCTTT.

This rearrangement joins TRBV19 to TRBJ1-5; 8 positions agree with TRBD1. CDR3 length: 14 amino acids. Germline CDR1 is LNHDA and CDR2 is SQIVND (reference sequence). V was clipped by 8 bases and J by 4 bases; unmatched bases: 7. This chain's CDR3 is CASGQGTGNQPQHF. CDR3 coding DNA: TGTGCCAGTGGACAGGGCACGGGAAATCAGCCCCAGCATTTT. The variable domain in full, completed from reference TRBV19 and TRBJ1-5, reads DGGITQSPKYLFRKEGQNVTLSCEQNLNHDAMYWYRQDPGQGLRLIYYSQIVNDFQKGDIAEGYSVSREKKESFPLTVTSAQKNPTAFYLCASGQGTGNQPQHFGDGTRLSIL.